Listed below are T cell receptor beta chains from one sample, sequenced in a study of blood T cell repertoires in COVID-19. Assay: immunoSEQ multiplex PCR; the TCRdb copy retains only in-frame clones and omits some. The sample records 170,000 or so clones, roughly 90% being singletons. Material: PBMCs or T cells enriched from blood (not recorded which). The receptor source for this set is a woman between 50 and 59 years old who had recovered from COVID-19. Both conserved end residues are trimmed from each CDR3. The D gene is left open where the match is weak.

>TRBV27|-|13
ASSPRTGVNTEAF
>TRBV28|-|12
ASRLRVRTGELF
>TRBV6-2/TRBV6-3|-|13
ASSYAGAPGETQY
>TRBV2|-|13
ASSGATRGRDTQY
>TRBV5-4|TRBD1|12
ASTNQGAGSPLH
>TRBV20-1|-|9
SAKGGHGYT
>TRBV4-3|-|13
ASSQVTGPNYGYT
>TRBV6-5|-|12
ASSLPDLLYEQY
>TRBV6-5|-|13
ASSMRTASNQPQH
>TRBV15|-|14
ATSRDRGISGNTIY
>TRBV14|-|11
ASSQDFDSTQY
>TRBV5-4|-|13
ASSLDRDPNQPQH
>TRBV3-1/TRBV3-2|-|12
ASSPDSAGGGYT
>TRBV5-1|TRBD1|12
ASSGQGVSGELF
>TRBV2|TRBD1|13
ASSVGDRVIRGYT
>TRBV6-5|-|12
ASSKRREIAEQY
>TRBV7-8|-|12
ASSLVGVNTEAF
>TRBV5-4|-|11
ASSFDRNTEAF
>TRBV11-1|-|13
ASSFGATNTGELF
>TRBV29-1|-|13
SVPKGGSGSFGYT
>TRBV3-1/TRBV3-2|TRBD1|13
ASSQKRQGSNEQF
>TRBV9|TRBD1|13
ASSVEGTGYEKLF
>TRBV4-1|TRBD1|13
ASSHPGQGANEQF
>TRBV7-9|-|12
ASSLAGGRETQY
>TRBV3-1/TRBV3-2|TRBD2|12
ASSFSGGPYEQY
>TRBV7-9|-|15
ASSPPGQRTDSNTIY
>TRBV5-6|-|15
ASSLRGGIPGNQPQH
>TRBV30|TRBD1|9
AWSPDRGAF
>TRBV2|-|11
ASSGGQLEKLF
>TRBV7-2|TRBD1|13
ASSTPWGQYNEQF
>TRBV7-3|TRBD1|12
ASRFPTGEDGYT
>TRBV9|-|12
ASSSRDWDNEQF
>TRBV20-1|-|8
SVGGDGYT
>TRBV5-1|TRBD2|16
ASSPYAGGPGATGELF
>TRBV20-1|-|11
SASPSGNSPLH
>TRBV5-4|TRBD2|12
ASSPAGSTYEQY
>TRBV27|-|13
ASKPRGPFNEKLF
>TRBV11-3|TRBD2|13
ASSLERGAGETQY
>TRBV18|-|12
ASSRGARNEKLF
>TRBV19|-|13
ASSITQGPYNEQF
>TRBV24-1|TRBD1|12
ATSDPGQSYEQY
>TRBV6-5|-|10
ACASGEWGYT
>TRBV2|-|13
ASSSPKGAGQPQH
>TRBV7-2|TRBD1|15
ASSLKRPGQGSDTQY
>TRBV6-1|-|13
ASSEGGSSYNEQF
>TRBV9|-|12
ASSVGSSTETQY
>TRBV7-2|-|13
ASSLGATGANVLT
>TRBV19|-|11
ASMRGGEDTQY
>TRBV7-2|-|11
ASSLQVRAEAF
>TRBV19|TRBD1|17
ASSIADPGQGSYNQPQH
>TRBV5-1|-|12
ASSLDSTNEKLF
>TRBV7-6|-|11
ASGGATNEKLF
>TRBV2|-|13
ASSESGGPGTEAF